This T cell receptor beta chain was profiled in a study of blood T cell repertoires in COVID-19. For the study at large: Nucleic acid was either cDNA or gDNA, and it came from T cells, B-cell-depleted T cells, or PBMCs.

In terms of age and location, participants ranged from roughly 18 to 100 years and lived in about 25 US areas. Clinical history as reported by participants underpinned cohort assignment. CDR1 is LGHDT and CDR2 is YNNKEL in the germline V gene (reference sequence). Trimming took 0 bases from V and 7 from J; bases not matched to a gene: 10. This CDR3 region has 18 residues. How the authors handled the data: Reference gene primer amplification gave nucleated cell count estimates. Method: immunoSEQ multiplex PCR; TCRdb's copy keeps in-frame clones and lacks some. For V, J and clone size, that table is used; D and trimming come from the DNA. The table has hundreds of thousands of clones, nearly 90% seen once; the top ten hold about 1.7%.

The receptor's source is a woman between 18 and 29 years old with acute COVID-19. What was sequenced was PBMCs or T cells enriched from blood (not recorded which). The chain combines TRBV3-1 (or the pseudogene TRBV3-2) with TRBJ2-2; 11 bases fit TRBD2. This chain's CDR3 is CASSQELELAGVSGELFF. The CDR3 coding sequence is TGTGCCAGCAGCCAAGAGTTGGAACTAGCGGGAGTTAGCGGGGAGCTGTTTTTT.